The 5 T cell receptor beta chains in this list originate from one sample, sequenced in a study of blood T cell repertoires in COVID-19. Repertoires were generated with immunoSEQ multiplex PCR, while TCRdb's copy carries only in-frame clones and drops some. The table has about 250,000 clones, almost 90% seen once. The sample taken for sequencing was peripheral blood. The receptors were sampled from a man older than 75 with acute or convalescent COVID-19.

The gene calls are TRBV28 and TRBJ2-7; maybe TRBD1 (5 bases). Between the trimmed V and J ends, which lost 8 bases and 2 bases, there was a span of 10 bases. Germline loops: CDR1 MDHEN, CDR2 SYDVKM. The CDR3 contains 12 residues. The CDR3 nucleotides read TGTGCCAGCTCTGGACAAACCTACGAGCAGTACTTC. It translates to CASSGQTYEQYF.

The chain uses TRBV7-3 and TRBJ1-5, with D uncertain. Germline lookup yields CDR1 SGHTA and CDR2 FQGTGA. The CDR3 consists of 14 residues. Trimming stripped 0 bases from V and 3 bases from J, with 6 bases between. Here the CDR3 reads CASSLTQNNQPQHF. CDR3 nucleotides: TGTGCCAGCAGCTTAACACAAAACAATCAGCCCCAGCATTTT.

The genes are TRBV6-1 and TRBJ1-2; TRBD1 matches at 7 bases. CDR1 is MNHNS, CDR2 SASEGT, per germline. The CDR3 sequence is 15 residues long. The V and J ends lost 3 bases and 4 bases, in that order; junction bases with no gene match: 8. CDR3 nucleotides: TGTGCCAGCAGTGAGACAGGGTTTTCAAGCTATGGCTACACCTTC. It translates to CASSETGFSSYGYTF.

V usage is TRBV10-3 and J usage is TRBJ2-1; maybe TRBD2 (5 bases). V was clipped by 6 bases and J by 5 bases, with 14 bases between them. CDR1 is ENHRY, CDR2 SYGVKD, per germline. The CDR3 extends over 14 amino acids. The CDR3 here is CAIRDPGIDNEQFF. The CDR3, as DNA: TGTGCCATCAGGGACCCCGGGATAGACAATGAGCAGTTCTTC.

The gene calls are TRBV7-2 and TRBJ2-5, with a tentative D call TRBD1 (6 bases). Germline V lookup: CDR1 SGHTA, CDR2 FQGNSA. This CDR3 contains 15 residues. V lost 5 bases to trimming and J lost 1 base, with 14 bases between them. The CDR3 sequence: CASSESWTAQETQYF. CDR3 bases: TGTGCCAGCAGCGAGAGCTGGACAGCCCAAGAGACCCAGTACTTC.